This entry lists 27 T cell receptor beta chains sequenced from one sample in a study of glioma-infiltrating T cells. The iRepertoire nested amplicon-rescue multiplex PCR amplified TCR alpha and beta CDR3s from RNA. TCRdb analysed the multiplex PCR reads with MiXCR anew, one entry per CDR3 protein. In the table there are 100,000 to 150,000 distinct CDR3 sequences, roughly 20% of which are singletons. The sequenced sample consisted of glioma tissue, nonneoplastic brain tissue, or PBMCs (not recorded which). The receptors were sampled from a human donor with low-grade glioma or glioblastoma, undergoing nonglioma brain surgery, or in good health (not recorded which).

The chain links TRBV10-3 to TRBJ2-1; 7 bases are shared with TRBD2. Germline assignment: CDR1 ENHRY and CDR2 SYGVKD. The CDR3 consists of 14 residues. J gave up 5 bases and V 10 bases, and 11 bases lay outside the gene matches. The CDR3 protein is CATRLASGNNEQFF. The CDR3 DNA reads as TGTGCCACACGACTAGCCAGTGGGAACAATGAGCAGTTCTTC.

The rearrangement links TRBV5-4 to TRBJ2-1; weak D call: TRBD1 (6 bases). In germline, CDR1 is SGHNT, CDR2 YYREEE (reference sequence). Trimming shortened V by 4 bases and J by 7 bases, and 12 bases separated the two germline ends. This CDR3 comprises 13 residues. The CDR3 protein is CASSPARGNEQFF. As DNA, the CDR3 is TGTGCCAGCAGCCCCGCCAGGGGTAATGAGCAGTTCTTC.

In its sample, this clonotype was seen many times. The V call is TRBV7-2, the J call TRBJ2-5; 11 nucleotides match TRBD2. Germline CDR1 is SGHTA and CDR2 is FQGNSA. This CDR3 spans 14 amino acids. J was trimmed by 3 bases and V by 5 bases; bases with no gene match: 2. CDR3 protein: CASSRGLAEETQYF. The CDR3 DNA is TGTGCCAGCAGCCGGGGACTAGCGGAAGAGACCCAGTACTTC.

This chain links TRBV3-1 with TRBJ1-6; D not certain. This CDR3 has 17 residues. The V end lost 0 bases, the J end lost 10 bases, and 19 bases lay between the germline ends. Germline CDR1 is LGHDT and CDR2 is YNNKEL (reference sequence). CDR3 coding DNA: TGTGCCAGCAGCCAAGATCAAGGGCCCACGACGCGGTCACCCCTCCACTTT. Residues: CASSQDQGPTTRSPLHF.

Only a few counts were recorded for this clonotype. Being one base from a much bigger clone, this may be a read error. The chain has TRBV28 and TRBJ1-1, with a weak D call TRBD1 (5 bases). This CDR3 has 13 amino acids. V was clipped by 6 bases and J by 1 base, with 9 bases between them. Germline V gene data show CDR1 as MDHEN and CDR2 as SYDVKM. The CDR3 DNA reads as TGTGCCAGCAGACGCGGACAGAACACTGAAGCTTTCTTT. Its translation: CASRRGQNTEAFF.

This clonotype was observed many times. The chain uses TRBV4-1 and TRBJ2-7, with D possibly matching TRBD1 (6 bases). Looked up from germline, CDR1 is MGHRA and CDR2 is YSYEKL. The V end was cut by 2 bases, the J end by 2 bases, with 13 bases between. The CDR3 length is 15 residues. The CDR3 region is CASSQTGTPAYEQYF. The DNA for the CDR3 is TGCGCCAGCAGCCAAACCGGGACACCCGCCTACGAGCAGTACTTC.

This clonotype was counted only a few times. The chain combines TRBV6-4 with TRBJ1-6; D is undetermined. V was clipped by 5 bases and J by 8 bases, with 28 bases between them. This CDR3 spans 19 amino acids. Germline V lookup: CDR1 MRHNA, CDR2 SNTAGT. The CDR3 protein is CASSPPPGWAPIKDSPLHF. The CDR3 DNA sequence: TGTGCCAGCAGTCCCCCGCCGGGGTGGGCGCCCATTAAGGATTCACCCCTCCACTTT.

This clonotype was detected ten times or more. This chain connects TRBV28 to TRBJ2-7, with TRBD2 identical over 9 bases. In germline, CDR1 is MDHEN, CDR2 SYDVKM. V trimming: 5 bases; J trimming: 6 bases; junction bases outside the gene matches: 8. CDR3 length: 14 amino acids. The CDR3 coding sequence is TGTGCCAGCAGTCCAAGGTCACTAGCGGGCGAGCAGTACTTC. It is translated as CASSPRSLAGEQYF.

In its sample, this clonotype was seen many times. The V gene is TRBV27, the J gene TRBJ1-1, with D possibly TRBD1 on 6 matching bases. Deletions cut 2 bases from V and 6 bases from J, with 16 bases between. Germline loops: CDR1 MNHEY, CDR2 SMNVEV (reference sequence). The length of the CDR3 is 15 residues. CDR3 loop: CASSLVRGVRPEAFF. The CDR3 coding sequence is TGTGCCAGCAGTTTAGTTAGGGGGGTGAGGCCTGAAGCTTTCTTT.

In its sample, this clonotype was seen many times. In DNA form, the CDR3 reads TGTGCCAGCAGTTTGGCAGGGGACTATGGCTACACCTTC. It codes for CASSLAGDYGYTF. The chain recombines TRBV27 with TRBJ1-2; D possibly corresponds to TRBD1 (6 bases). This CDR3 contains 13 residues. V shed 3 bases and J shed 3 bases, with 8 bases lying between them. Germline V gene data show CDR1 as MNHEY and CDR2 as SMNVEV (reference sequence).

There are many counts of this clonotype. This sequence joins TRBV6-1 and TRBJ2-3, with 9 bases identical to TRBD1. After removal of 5 bases from V and 4 bases from J, the junction contained 10 bases not matched to a gene. Germline lookup yields CDR1 MNHNS and CDR2 SASEGT. CDR3 length equals 16 residues. The CDR3 region is CASSLGQGGLADTQYF. The CDR3 DNA is TGTGCCAGCAGTCTGGGACAGGGTGGTTTGGCAGATACGCAGTATTTT.

A word on this clonotype: One end of the junction fails to match germline, which may point to a read error. The chain combines TRBV6-2 or TRBV6-3 with TRBJ2-1; perhaps D is TRBD1 or TRBD2 (5 bases each). This CDR3 region has 13 residues. Germline CDR1 MNHEY, CDR2 SVGEGT. The CDR3 reads CASSYTGGNGQFF. CDR3 DNA sequence: TGTGCCAGCAGTTACACAGGAGGAAATGGGCAGTTCTTC.

This clonotype came up many times. The J gene is TRBJ1-5, the V gene TRBV19, with D unresolved. The CDR3 has 14 amino acids. Between the trimmed V and J ends, which lost 6 bases and 0 bases, there was a span of 9 bases. The V gene's germline CDR1 is LNHDA and CDR2 SQIVND (reference sequence). This CDR3 is CASSREGSNQPQHF. The DNA of the CDR3 is TGTGCCAGTAGCCGGGAAGGTAGCAATCAGCCCCAGCATTTT.

A note on this clonotype: Just one base apart from a much larger clone, this may be a read error. V usage is TRBV2 and J usage is TRBJ1-2; 8 bases are a match to TRBD1. The length of the CDR3 is 14 residues. V lost 6 bases, J lost 5 bases, and 8 bases stayed unmatched. Germline V lookup: CDR1 SNHLY, CDR2 FYNNEI. Here the CDR3 reads CASRLRQGPYGYTF. As DNA, the CDR3 is TGTGCCAGCAGACTGAGACAGGGGCCGTATGGCTACACCTTC. The full variable domain, completed using reference TRBV2 and TRBJ1-2, is EPEVTQTPSHQVTQMGQEVILRCVPISNHLYFYWYRQILGQKVEFLVSFYNNEISEKSEIFDDQFSVERPDGSNFTLKIRSTKLEDSAMYFCASRLRQGPYGYTFGSGTRLTVV.

In this sample, this clonotype turned up many times. CDR3 DNA: TGTGCCAGCGCGACTAGCCTTAACACCGGGGAGCTGTTTTTT. Its translation is CASATSLNTGELFF. The V gene is TRBV6-1, the J gene TRBJ2-2; 7 positions agree with TRBD2. The germline CDR1 and CDR2 sequences are MNHNS and SASEGT. Losses at the gene ends were 8 bases for V and 2 bases for J; bases not matched to a gene: 5. The CDR3 has 14 residues.

Concerning this clonotype: This may arise from a read error, as a much more abundant clone is one base away. The chain joins TRBV3-1 to TRBJ2-7, with 11 bases aligning to TRBD2. The junction had 4 bases not matched to a gene; V was cut back by 0 bases and J by 3 bases. This CDR3 is 16 amino acids long. Germline CDR1 and CDR2: LGHDT and YNNKEL (reference sequence). The CDR3: CASSQDGTSGDYEQYF. In DNA, the CDR3 is TGTGCCAGCAGCCAAGACGGGACTAGCGGAGACTACGAGCAGTACTTC.

Many counts were recorded for this clonotype. This sequence joins TRBV27 and TRBJ2-7, with D tentatively TRBD1 or TRBD2 (5 bases each). V was shortened by 4 bases and J by 2 bases, with 18 bases between the two germline ends. The CDR3 is made up of 16 amino acids. Germline V gives CDR1 MNHEY, CDR2 SMNVEV (reference sequence). The CDR3 here is CASSWSVGTTTYEQYF. The CDR3 DNA reads TGTGCCAGCAGTTGGAGTGTAGGGACCACCACCTACGAGCAGTACTTC.

The chain is built from TRBV3-1 and TRBJ2-7, with 11 bases lining up with TRBD2. This CDR3 has 14 amino acids. Germline CDR1 is LGHDT and CDR2 is YNNKEL (reference sequence). J lost 9 bases, V lost 11 bases, and 15 bases had no gene match. This CDR3 reads CAGSGTSGLRWQYF. CDR3 sequence (DNA): TGTGCCGGCTCCGGGACTAGCGGCCTACGATGGCAGTACTTC.

This clonotype was found many times. The chain carries TRBV7-2 and TRBJ2-5; 9 nucleotides line up with TRBD1. Germline V lookup: CDR1 SGHTA, CDR2 FQGNSA. V shed 5 bases, J shed 5 bases, and the junction held 12 bases outside the gene matches. The CDR3 loop spans 16 amino acids. The CDR3 protein is CASSRVTGGIGETQYF. In nucleotides, the CDR3 is TGTGCCAGCAGCCGCGTTACAGGGGGCATCGGCGAGACCCAGTACTTC.

This clonotype was recorded at least ten times. V usage is TRBV7-9 and J usage is TRBJ2-1; no clear D gene. The CDR3 has 15 amino acids. Trimming cost V 5 bases and J 3 bases, with 14 bases left between them. Germline CDR1 and CDR2: SEHNR and FQNEAQ (reference sequence). The CDR3 region is CASSPMAELYNEQFF. The CDR3 DNA reads as TGTGCCAGCAGCCCCATGGCGGAACTCTACAATGAGCAGTTCTTC.

There are many counts of this clonotype. The CDR3 sequence is CASSSSSYEQYF. CDR3 sequence (DNA): TGTGCCAGCAGCTCTAGCTCCTACGAGCAGTACTTC. This sequence joins TRBV27 and TRBJ2-7; D call uncertain. V dropped 6 bases and J dropped 0 bases, with 6 bases sitting between them. CDR1 is MNHEY and CDR2 is SMNVEV in the germline V gene (reference sequence). CDR3 length equals 12 residues.

This clonotype has ten or more counts. J is TRBJ2-7 and V is TRBV5-4, with D possibly matching TRBD1 (6 bases). This CDR3 spans 14 amino acids. Trimming stripped 5 bases from V and 0 bases from J, with 12 bases between. CDR1 and CDR2 from the germline V gene are SGHNT and YYREEE (reference sequence). The CDR3 region has the DNA TGTGCCAGCAGTCCCGGGACACTCTCCTACGAGCAGTACTTC. It encodes CASSPGTLSYEQYF.

To note about this clonotype: The junction departs from germline at one end; a sequencing error may be responsible. This rearrangement joins TRBV7-3 to TRBJ2-1; D might be TRBD1 (6 bases). Germline CDR1 is SGHTA and CDR2 is FQGTGA. The CDR3 is 15 residues long. The CDR3 bases are TGTGCCAGCAGCTTATCACTGGGGGCCTACAATGAGAAGTTCTTC. Amino acid sequence: CASSLSLGAYNEKFF.

This clonotype was picked up many times. V and J are TRBV7-2 and TRBJ1-6; weak D call: TRBD1 (6 bases). The germline gives CDR1 SGHTA, CDR2 FQGNSA. The CDR3 has 14 amino acids. The ends were cut back, 4 bases at V and 10 bases at J, with 14 bases in the middle. In DNA form, the CDR3 reads TGTGCCAGCAGCTCCGAGGGGGGTTGGTCACCCCTCCACTTT. It encodes CASSSEGGWSPLHF.

This clonotype was detected many times. The gene calls are TRBV4-1 and TRBJ2-1; D uncertain. The CDR3 extends over 13 amino acids. Germline V gene sequence: CDR1 MGHRA, CDR2 YSYEKL. V lost 1 base, J lost 9 bases, and 10 bases lay in between. Written as DNA, the CDR3 is TGCGCCAGCAGCCAAGTGGCCAGCTCTGAGCAGTTCTTC. This sequence encodes CASSQVASSEQFF.

The chain carries TRBV28 and TRBJ1-4, with D hard to call. The CDR3 contains 14 residues. V lost 3 bases and J lost 4, with 9 bases in between. CDR1 and CDR2 (germline): MDHEN, SYDVKM. The CDR3, as DNA: TGTGCCAGCAGTTTCTACCAGAGTAATGAAAAACTGTTTTTT. Protein sequence: CASSFYQSNEKLFF. Complete variable domain (other parts from reference TRBV28 and TRBJ1-4): DVKVTQSSRYLVKRTGEKVFLECVQDMDHENMFWYRQDPGLGLRLIYFSYDVKMKEKGDIPEGYSVSREKKERFSLILESASTNQTSMYLCASSFYQSNEKLFFGSGTQLSVL.

This chain connects TRBV3-1 to TRBJ2-3; TRBD2 matches 9 bases. The J segment lost 11 bases and the V segment lost 5 bases, leaving 8 bases of the junction unmatched. Per the germline V gene, CDR1 is LGHDT and CDR2 is YNNKEL (reference sequence). The CDR3 runs to 13 residues. CDR3 amino acids: CASSTAAGGKQYF. CDR3 DNA sequence: TGTGCCAGCAGCACCGCGGCGGGAGGGAAGCAGTATTTT.